One and the same sample provided the 13 T cell receptor beta chains below, sequenced in a study of OX40 agonist ivuxolimab in advanced cancers. Method: immunoSEQ multiplex PCR; TCRdb's copy keeps in-frame clones and lacks some. The sample comprises under 85,000 clones, approximately 86% of which are singletons, and around 0.79% rests with the top ten. The sequencing here drew on CD4+ or CD8+ T cells sorted from blood, taken in a trial of the OX40 agonist ivuxolimab. These receptors came from an adult with an advanced solid tumor such as melanoma, head and neck, liver or kidney cancer.

J is TRBJ1-3 and V is TRBV5-1; 7 bases fit TRBD1. CDR1 and CDR2 (germline): SGHRS, YFSETQ. This CDR3 is built from 16 residues. Unmatched junction bases numbered 8, after V lost 4 bases and J lost 1 base. The CDR3 DNA sequence: TGCGCCAGCAGCAAAGAGGGACAGCCATCTGGAAACACCATATATTTT. Translated, it gives CASSKEGQPSGNTIYF. Full variable domain (rest looked up from reference TRBV5-1 and TRBJ1-3): KAGVTQTPRYLIKTRGQQVTLSCSPISGHRSVSWYQQTPGQGLQFLFEYFSETQRNKGNFPGRFSGRQFSNSRSEMNVSTLELGDSALYLCASSKEGQPSGNTIYFGEGSWLTVV.

The chain recombines TRBV30 with TRBJ2-4; TRBD1 is a possible D gene (6 bases). This CDR3 has 15 amino acids. From germline, CDR1 is GTSNPN and CDR2 SVGIG (reference sequence). Trimming shortened V by 5 bases and J by 7 bases, and 21 bases separated the two germline ends. CDR3 DNA sequence: TGTGCCTGGTCCCCGGGACCCTCGAGGGGGAACATTCAGTACTTC. It encodes CAWSPGPSRGNIQYF.

This rearrangement joins TRBV5-5 to TRBJ2-3, with 11 positions matching TRBD2. CDR1 and CDR2 (germline): SGHKS, YYEKEE (reference sequence). Trimming at V came to 5 bases and at J to 9 bases, leaving 14 bases not matched to a gene. This CDR3 spans 16 amino acids. Here the CDR3 reads CASSSVWGLAAGTQYF. The CDR3 DNA reads TGTGCCAGCAGTTCCGTATGGGGACTAGCGGCAGGCACGCAGTATTTT. The complete variable domain, with remaining parts taken from reference TRBV5-5 and TRBJ2-3, reads DAGVTQSPTHLIKTRGQQVTLRCSPISGHKSVSWYQQVLGQGPQFIFQYYEKEERGRGNFPDRFSARQFPNYSSELNVNALLLGDSALYLCASSSVWGLAAGTQYFGPGTRLTVL.

This chain connects TRBV10-1 to TRBJ2-1; 7 positions match TRBD2. Trimming took 3 bases from V and 2 from J; bases not matched to a gene: 7. Germline CDR1 and CDR2: WNHNN and SYGVQD (reference sequence). CDR3 length equals 16 residues. In DNA, the CDR3 is TGCGCCAGCAGTGATACCGGGCGGGAGACCTACAATGAGCAGTTCTTC. Translated, it gives CASSDTGRETYNEQFF.

Note on this clone: Other DNA sequences of this sample code for an identical CDR3. The chain joins TRBV7-6 to TRBJ1-1; D gene unclear. V was clipped by 3 bases and J by 1 base, with 6 bases between them. Germline values: CDR1 SGHVS, CDR2 FNYEAQ. The CDR3 length is 13 residues. The CDR3 reads CASSLGENTEAFF. The CDR3 region has the DNA TGTGCCAGCAGCTTGGGAGAGAACACTGAAGCTTTCTTT. The full variable domain, completed using reference TRBV7-6 and TRBJ1-1, is GAGVSQSPRYKVTKRGQDVALRCDPISGHVSLYWYRQALGQGPEFLTYFNYEAQQDKSGLPNDRFSAERPEGSISTLTIQRTEQRDSAMYRCASSLGENTEAFFGQGTRLTVV.

The chain combines TRBV27 with TRBJ2-7; tentatively, D is TRBD2 (5 bases). The V gene lost 6 bases and the J gene lost 4 bases, with 19 bases spanning the gap. This CDR3 has 15 amino acids. Per germline, CDR1 MNHEY and CDR2 SMNVEV (reference sequence). The CDR3 region is CASRRSRDESYEQYF. The DNA of the CDR3 is TGTGCCAGCAGGCGAAGCCGGGATGAGTCTTACGAGCAGTACTTC.

The J gene is TRBJ1-1, the V gene TRBV18; no reliable D call. CDR1 is KGHSH, CDR2 LQKENI, per germline. The V and J ends lost 3 bases and 0 bases respectively, with 5 bases between them. CDR3 length: 13 residues. CDR3 bases: TGTGCCAGCTCACCTGAAATGAACACTGAAGCTTTCTTT. This gives the protein CASSPEMNTEAFF.

Only one count was recorded for this clone. The rearrangement links TRBV6-4 to TRBJ2-1; D gene ambiguous. The CDR3 spans 16 residues. Trimming removed 2 bases from V and 0 bases from J, with 11 bases in between. Looked up from germline, CDR1 is MRHNA and CDR2 is SNTAGT. The CDR3 nucleotides read TGTGCCAGCAGTGACGACCCGACCAGCTCCTACAATGAGCAGTTCTTC. This codes for CASSDDPTSSYNEQFF.

V usage is TRBV11-2 and J usage is TRBJ1-4, with D tentatively TRBD1 (6 bases). The CDR3 has 12 amino acids. V was shortened by 5 bases and J by 12 bases, with 13 bases between the two germline ends. Per germline, CDR1 SGHAT and CDR2 FQNNGV. This CDR3 is CASSLEGDQLFF. The DNA for the CDR3 is TGTGCCAGCAGCCTGGAGGGGGACCAACTGTTTTTT. Full variable domain (remainder filled in from reference TRBV11-2 and TRBJ1-4): EAGVAQSPRYKIIEKRQSVAFWCNPISGHATLYWYQQILGQGPKLLIQFQNNGVVDDSQLPKDRFSAERLKGVDSTLKIQPAKLEDSAVYLCASSLEGDQLFFGSGTQLSVL.

J is TRBJ2-7 and V is TRBV5-1; 7 bases fit TRBD2. The germline gives CDR1 SGHRS, CDR2 YFSETQ. V dropped 0 bases and J dropped 6; count of bases not matched to a gene: 9. This CDR3 is 15 amino acids long. The CDR3 loop reads CASSLAGIAGGEQYF. CDR3 sequence (DNA): TGCGCCAGCAGCTTGGCCGGGATAGCGGGCGGCGAGCAGTACTTC.

Here the CDR3 DNA reads TGTGCCAGCAGCTCACAGGGGGCCGACACTGAAGCTTTCTTT. Residues: CASSSQGADTEAFF. The J gene is TRBJ1-1, the V gene TRBV11-2; 9 bases line up with TRBD1. The J segment lost 3 bases and the V segment lost 4 bases, leaving 3 bases of the junction unmatched. The germline V gene has CDR1 SGHAT and CDR2 FQNNGV. The CDR3 has 14 amino acids. Variable domain in full (rest from reference TRBV11-2 and TRBJ1-1): EAGVAQSPRYKIIEKRQSVAFWCNPISGHATLYWYQQILGQGPKLLIQFQNNGVVDDSQLPKDRFSAERLKGVDSTLKIQPAKLEDSAVYLCASSSQGADTEAFFGQGTRLTVV.

The V gene is TRBV7-2, the J gene TRBJ1-6, with 7 bases lining up with TRBD1. Trimming removed 7 bases from V and 8 bases from J; junction bases left unmatched: 11. The CDR3 length is 15 residues. CDR1 SGHTA and CDR2 FQGNSA come from the germline V gene. The DNA for the CDR3 is TGTGCCAGCACCTCACAGGGGCCTGTGGATTCACCCCTCCACTTT. Protein: CASTSQGPVDSPLHF.

The genes are TRBV6-5 and TRBJ2-7; TRBD1 matches 10 bases. V shed 6 bases, J shed 4 bases, and the junction held 6 bases outside the gene matches. The CDR3 sequence is 14 residues long. Germline CDR1 and CDR2: MNHEY and SVGAGI. The CDR3 region is CASSGQGVFYEQYF. In DNA form, the CDR3 reads TGTGCCAGCAGCGGACAGGGGGTTTTTTACGAGCAGTACTTC.